Sequencing of this T cell receptor (beta chain) was carried out in a study of molecular identifiers for immune sequencing clone quantification. From the PCR reads, TCRdb called clonotypes with MiXCR, one entry per CDR3 protein. The table has 100,000 or so distinct CDR3 sequences, under 40% seen once. What was sequenced was naive CD8+ T cells from blood, with Jurkat cell RNA spiked in. Regarding subset: FACS-sorted CD8+CD4-CCR7+CD45RA+ naive T cells. The TCR was taken from a human donor in good health. Some libraries in this study had Jurkat cell RNA spiked in.

The chain's CDR3 is CASTGDSNYEQYF. For the CDR3, the DNA is TGTGCCAGCACCGGGGACAGCAACTACGAGCAGTACTTC. The V call is TRBV6-2 or TRBV6-3, the J call TRBJ2-7; 7 bases align to TRBD1. The CDR3 spans 13 residues. The trim removed 7 bases at V and 3 bases at J, leaving 6 bases unmatched. Germline loops: CDR1 MNHEY, CDR2 SVGEGT.